A single sample gave rise to the 32 T cell receptor beta chains below, sequenced in a study of a mutant IDH1 vaccine in newly diagnosed glioma (dated by TCRdb to the early 2020s). Libraries were constructed by the immunoSEQ multiplex PCR assay. TCRdb obtained this table from immuneACCESS and retained in-frame rearrangements with V and J assigned. These tables miss some clones; where compared with another copy, unresolved V genes account for less than half of the shortfall, and the remainder is unexplained. This sample has roughly 30,000 clones in its table, and approximately 78% of those were observed once. Jointly, the top ten make up about 24% of the sample. Antigens of these TCRs are unknown. In the paper's terms, the time point label means: week 11, during vaccination. Each vaccine dose was 300 ug of a 20-mer mutant IDH1 peptide in Montanide, given subcutaneously with topical imiquimod. The source material was PBMCs, sampled from a glioma patient whose treatment included an IDH1 peptide vaccine. The receptors shown here come from a man aged 30 to 39 with glioma.

This clone came up a few times. The J gene is TRBJ2-1, the V gene TRBV29-1, with 7 positions matching TRBD2. V lost 1 base and J lost 6; bases outside the gene matches: 0. Germline V gene data show CDR1 as SQVTM and CDR2 as ANQGSEA. The CDR3 consists of 12 residues. Written as DNA, the CDR3 is TGCAGCGTTGAAGGGACTAGCAATGAGCAGTTCTTC. Its protein is CSVEGTSNEQFF.

This clone was observed a single time. The gene calls are TRBV7-2 and TRBJ2-7; a weak D match, TRBD1 (7 bases). CDR1 SGHTA and CDR2 FQGNSA come from the germline V gene. The CDR3 is made up of 14 amino acids. Trimming took off 4 bases at V and 7 bases at J, with 17 bases between the two ends. The CDR3 DNA reads as TGTGCCAGCAGCTCTTCAACAGGGGCGGGAGAGCAGTACTTC. Amino acids: CASSSSTGAGEQYF.

The rearrangement uses TRBV5-1 and TRBJ1-2, with 7 bases matching TRBD1. Germline CDR1 reads SGHRS; CDR2 reads YFSETQ. CDR3 length: 12 residues. The V gene end was trimmed by 4 bases and the J gene end by 10 bases; junction bases not matched to a gene: 7. Here the CDR3 DNA reads TGCGCCAGCAGCGCGGGACAGAAGACCTACACCTTC. It yields the protein CASSAGQKTYTF.

J is TRBJ2-1 and V is TRBV29-1; TRBD1 might be the D (9 bases). The germline V gene has CDR1 SQVTM and CDR2 ANQGSEA. V was clipped by 8 bases and J by 1 base, with 39 bases between them. CDR3 length equals 22 residues. The CDR3 region has the DNA TGCAGCTTCCGTGGTACAGGGGGCGAAGGAGTAGCGGGAAGTTTTTCCTACAATGAGCAGTTCTTC. Amino acid sequence: CSFRGTGGEGVAGSFSYNEQFF.

The V gene is TRBV5-6, the J gene TRBJ2-5; 13 bases fit TRBD2. CDR1 SGHDT and CDR2 YYEEEE come from the germline V gene. The CDR3 is 15 amino acids. V was clipped by 4 bases and J by 5 bases; unmatched bases: 5. In nucleotides, the CDR3 is TGTGCCAGCAGCCTCGGACTAGCGGGAGTGGAGACCCAGTACTTC. Protein product: CASSLGLAGVETQYF.

This chain uses TRBV7-2 with TRBJ1-2; D is uncertain. There are 15 residues in the CDR3. Trimming took 1 base from V and 2 from J, leaving 11 bases between them. The germline CDR1 and CDR2 sequences are SGHTA and FQGNSA. The CDR3 DNA reads TGTGCCAGCAGCTTAGTGTCGGATCTCAACTATGGCTACACCTTC. It is translated as CASSLVSDLNYGYTF. The whole variable domain, remainder taken from reference TRBV7-2 and TRBJ1-2, is GAGVSQSPSNKVTEKGKDVELRCDPISGHTALYWYRQSLGQGLEFLIYFQGNSAPDKSGLPSDRFSAERTGGSVSTLTIQRTQQEDSAVYLCASSLVSDLNYGYTFGSGTRLTVV.

This chain links TRBV30 with TRBJ2-2; perhaps TRBD1 as D (6 bases). The CDR3 consists of 14 residues. Germline V gives CDR1 GTSNPN, CDR2 SVGIG (reference sequence). Deletions cut 1 base from V and 4 bases from J, with 10 bases between. CDR3 amino acids: CAWSARGGTGELFF. CDR3 DNA: TGTGCCTGGAGTGCCAGGGGCGGCACCGGGGAGCTGTTTTTT. The entire variable domain, with the rest obtained from reference TRBV30 and TRBJ2-2, is as follows: SQTIHQWPATLVQPVGSPLSLECTVEGTSNPNLYWYRQAAGRGLQLLFYSVGIGQISSEVPQNLSASRPQDRQFILSSKKLLLSDSGFYLCAWSARGGTGELFFGEGSRLTVL.

This clone was recorded once. The chain links TRBV29-1 to TRBJ1-2; possible D gene TRBD1, 6 bases. The ends were cut back, 3 bases at V and 6 bases at J, with 11 bases in the middle. There are 12 residues in the CDR3. In germline, CDR1 is SQVTM, CDR2 ANQGSEA. This CDR3 is CSVDDRRDGYTF. The CDR3, as DNA: TGCAGCGTTGACGACAGGCGCGATGGCTACACCTTC.

The CDR3 is CSATGPSYEQYF. The CDR3 nucleotides read TGCAGCGCTACAGGTCCCTCCTACGAGCAGTACTTC. The rearrangement uses TRBV29-1 and TRBJ2-7; D might be TRBD1 (5 bases). V was cut by 7 bases and J by 0 bases, with 10 bases left in between. Germline CDR1 reads SQVTM; CDR2 reads ANQGSEA. The CDR3 is 12 residues long.

This chain joins TRBV30 and TRBJ1-6, with TRBD1 identical over 12 bases. Germline CDR1 and CDR2: GTSNPN and SVGIG (reference sequence). There are 16 residues in the CDR3. The J segment lost 6 bases and the V segment lost 4 bases, leaving 7 bases of the junction unmatched. CDR3 amino acids: CAWIEGQGAFNSPLHF. In DNA form, the CDR3 reads TGTGCCTGGATCGAGGGACAGGGGGCGTTTAATTCACCCCTCCACTTT.

The chain carries TRBV6-9 and TRBJ2-2, with D possibly matching TRBD1 (6 bases). This CDR3 has 15 residues. Looked up from germline, CDR1 is MNHGY and CDR2 is SVAAGI. V shed 4 bases and J shed 7 bases, with 16 bases lying between them. The CDR3 nucleotides read TGTGCCAGCAGTTTAAAGTCAGGGGATGACGGGGAGCTGTTTTTT. It codes for CASSLKSGDDGELFF.

The rearrangement uses TRBV7-8 and TRBJ2-7; TRBD1 agrees at 11 bases. Looked up from germline, CDR1 is SGHVS and CDR2 is FQNEAQ. The CDR3 is made up of 17 amino acids. The ends lost 4 bases at V and 3 bases at J; junction bases unmatched: 11. The CDR3 here is CASSSTNPGQGVYEQYF. The CDR3 DNA is TGTGCCAGCAGCTCGACTAACCCGGGACAGGGGGTCTACGAGCAGTACTTC.

V gene TRBV7-9 combines with J gene TRBJ1-4; 8 bases are a match to TRBD1. The CDR3 loop spans 15 amino acids. V lost 5 bases, J lost 4 bases, and 6 bases stayed unmatched. Looked up from germline, CDR1 is SEHNR and CDR2 is FQNEAQ (reference sequence). CDR3 in amino acids: CASSLGQGGNEKLFF. As DNA, the CDR3 is TGTGCCAGCAGCCTCGGACAGGGCGGTAATGAAAAACTGTTTTTT.

The CDR3 nucleotides are TGTGCCAGCGAGGTTTCTCTTGAGCAGTTCTTC. Translating it yields CASEVSLEQFF. The chain uses TRBV2 and TRBJ2-1; D ambiguous. CDR1 SNHLY and CDR2 FYNNEI come from the germline V gene. V dropped 8 bases and J dropped 9 bases, with 11 bases sitting between them. This CDR3 contains 11 residues.

This chain connects TRBV29-1 to TRBJ1-2; D is undetermined. The V and J ends lost 7 bases and 6 bases respectively, with 15 bases between them. CDR1 is SQVTM and CDR2 is ANQGSEA in the germline V gene. CDR3 length: 12 residues. CDR3: CSAPLGEDGYTF. Here the CDR3 DNA reads TGCAGCGCCCCCTTGGGAGAGGATGGCTACACCTTC.

As regards this clone: The final CDR3 position lacks the conserved phenylalanine or tryptophan, pointing to a likely read error. Because the CDR3's place on the DNA is in doubt, the DNA is left out and the CDR3 is given as listed by TCRdb. This rearrangement joins TRBV5-5 to TRBJ1-1. Including both end residues, the CDR3 is 12 amino acids long. Germline CDR1 is SGHKS and CDR2 is YYEKEE (reference sequence). This CDR3 reads CASSLGVGLGSL.

V gene TRBV30 combines with J gene TRBJ2-5, with D unresolved. Trimming cost V 3 bases and J 1 base, with 9 bases left between them. The CDR3 consists of 13 residues. Germline lookup yields CDR1 GTSNPN and CDR2 SVGIG (reference sequence). CDR3 nucleotide sequence: TGTGCCTGGAGCTTTAGCAGCCAAGAGACCCAGTACTTC. This translates into CAWSFSSQETQYF.

This chain links TRBV19 with TRBJ2-7, with 12 bases aligning to TRBD1. Looked up from germline, CDR1 is LNHDA and CDR2 is SQIVND (reference sequence). V was clipped by 3 bases and J by 3 bases; unmatched bases: 3. The CDR3 runs to 15 residues. In nucleotides, the CDR3 is TGTGCCAGTAGTATGGGGACAGGGGGCGGCTACGAGCAGTACTTC. Translated, it gives CASSMGTGGGYEQYF. The whole variable domain, remainder taken from reference TRBV19 and TRBJ2-7, is DGGITQSPKYLFRKEGQNVTLSCEQNLNHDAMYWYRQDPGQGLRLIYYSQIVNDFQKGDIAEGYSVSREKKESFPLTVTSAQKNPTAFYLCASSMGTGGGYEQYFGPGTRLTVT.

The J gene is TRBJ2-1, the V gene TRBV30; D gene ambiguous. The CDR3 runs to 16 residues. The V gene lost 1 base and the J gene lost 6 bases, with 19 bases spanning the gap. The germline CDR1 and CDR2 sequences are GTSNPN and SVGIG (reference sequence). The CDR3 here is CAWSGQERPLVNEQFF. In nucleotides, the CDR3 is TGTGCCTGGAGTGGCCAGGAGCGACCCCTGGTCAATGAGCAGTTCTTC.

The chain carries TRBV2 and TRBJ2-4, with D perhaps given as TRBD1 or TRBD2 (5 bases each). The CDR3 is 11 residues long. Deletions cut 7 bases from V and 13 bases from J, with 14 bases between. Germline values: CDR1 SNHLY, CDR2 FYNNEI. DNA of the CDR3: TGTGCCAGCATTGCTGGGACCAACCAGTACTTC. Amino acid sequence: CASIAGTNQYF.

Written as DNA, the CDR3 is TGTGCCAGCAGCCCACGGGGGGCAGGGCCAGATGGCTACACCTTC. Amino acids: CASSPRGAGPDGYTF. The chain uses TRBV28 and TRBJ1-2, with a possible D match to TRBD1 (6 bases). The CDR3 length is 15 residues. Trimming shortened V by 6 bases and J by 6 bases, and 20 bases separated the two germline ends. Germline CDR1 is MDHEN and CDR2 is SYDVKM.

This clone came up once. In nucleotides, the CDR3 is TGTGCCTCCCAAACCACCCCGACAGGGGGCGCCGAGCAGTACTTC. Protein sequence: CASQTTPTGGAEQYF. The chain couples TRBV27 to TRBJ2-7, with TRBD1 matching 10 bases. With 11 bases clipped from V and 6 bases from J, the junction kept 16 bases outside the gene matches. The length of the CDR3 is 15 residues. Germline CDR1 MNHEY, CDR2 SMNVEV (reference sequence).

This chain links TRBV4-2 with TRBJ1-2, with D possibly matching TRBD1 (5 bases). The CDR3 consists of 16 residues. CDR1 is LGHNA, CDR2 YNFKEQ, per germline. V lost 5 bases and J 8 bases, leaving 24 bases between the germline ends. CDR3 loop: CASSFQDSGGEGGYTF. Here the CDR3 DNA reads TGTGCCAGCAGCTTTCAAGATTCCGGCGGGGAGGGGGGCTACACCTTC.

This clone was counted a few times. The DNA of the CDR3 is TGTGCCAGCAGCCCTGTCCCAGTCATGAACACTGAAGCTTTCTTT. Protein: CASSPVPVMNTEAFF. The chain joins TRBV9 to TRBJ1-1; no definite D call. This CDR3 is built from 15 residues. The V end was cut by 4 bases, the J end by 0 bases, with 13 bases between. Looked up from germline, CDR1 is SGDLS and CDR2 is YYNGEE.

V is TRBV11-2 and J is TRBJ2-2, with D perhaps being TRBD1 or TRBD2 (6 bases each). There are 16 residues in the CDR3. The V and J ends lost 3 bases and 2 bases respectively, with 13 bases between them. Germline lookup yields CDR1 SGHAT and CDR2 FQNNGV. This CDR3 reads CASSFYRAGNTGELFF. As DNA, the CDR3 is TGTGCCAGCAGCTTCTACAGGGCGGGAAACACCGGGGAGCTGTTTTTT. Drawing the rest from reference TRBV11-2 and TRBJ2-2, the complete variable domain is EAGVAQSPRYKIIEKRQSVAFWCNPISGHATLYWYQQILGQGPKLLIQFQNNGVVDDSQLPKDRFSAERLKGVDSTLKIQPAKLEDSAVYLCASSFYRAGNTGELFFGEGSRLTVL.

The V gene is TRBV29-1, the J gene TRBJ2-3, with D tentatively TRBD1 (5 bases). The V end was cut by 8 bases, the J end by 6 bases, with 21 bases between. The CDR3 has 14 amino acids. The germline V gene has CDR1 SQVTM and CDR2 ANQGSEA. The CDR3 DNA reads as TGCAGCCACCGCCGGGCTACTGGGGCGGATACGCAGTATTTT. Residues: CSHRRATGADTQYF.

This chain links TRBV10-3 with TRBJ1-1; TRBD1 matches at 7 bases. The germline V gene has CDR1 ENHRY and CDR2 SYGVKD. J was trimmed by 2 bases and V by 0 bases; bases with no gene match: 3. The CDR3 is 15 residues long. CDR3 sequence reads: CAISESGGRNTEAFF. CDR3 bases: TGTGCCATCAGTGAGTCAGGGGGCAGAAACACTGAAGCTTTCTTT.

This clone was observed a few times. The V call is TRBV9, the J call TRBJ2-7, with D tentatively TRBD1 (5 bases). Between the trimmed V and J ends, which lost 0 bases and 2 bases, there was a span of 9 bases. Looked up from germline, CDR1 is SGDLS and CDR2 is YYNGEE. This CDR3 is 14 amino acids long. The CDR3 DNA follows: TGTGCCAGCAGCGTAGGTTCAGGGACCTACGAGCAGTACTTC. Protein product: CASSVGSGTYEQYF.

V usage is TRBV19 and J usage is TRBJ1-1, with D uncertain. CDR1 LNHDA and CDR2 SQIVND come from the germline V gene (reference sequence). The CDR3 is 11 amino acids. Trimming pared 9 bases from V and 4 bases from J, leaving 9 bases between. CDR3 in DNA: TGTGCCAGCCACGTGGGCACTGAAGCTTTCTTT. Translated: CASHVGTEAFF.

This chain links TRBV5-1 with TRBJ1-1; D perhaps matches TRBD1 (6 bases). V lost 7 bases, J lost 0 bases, and 10 bases lay in between. This CDR3 contains 13 residues. CDR1 is SGHRS, CDR2 YFSETQ, per germline. Written as DNA, the CDR3 is TGCGCCAGCCAACAGGGACTGAACACTGAAGCTTTCTTT. Encoded protein: CASQQGLNTEAFF.

The V call is TRBV5-1, the J call TRBJ2-5, with 13 bases lining up with TRBD2. The V gene's germline CDR1 is SGHRS and CDR2 YFSETQ. The CDR3 is 16 amino acids. The ends lost 3 bases at V and 1 base at J; junction bases unmatched: 3. The CDR3 sequence is CASSSGLAGTQETQYF. The CDR3 region has the DNA TGCGCCAGCAGCTCGGGACTAGCGGGGACCCAAGAGACCCAGTACTTC.

This chain links TRBV5-5 with TRBJ1-5, with TRBD1 matching 11 bases. V was pared by 4 bases and J by 4 bases, with 7 bases of the junction left unmatched. CDR3 length: 16 residues. The germline gives CDR1 SGHKS, CDR2 YYEKEE (reference sequence). The CDR3 DNA reads TGTGCCAGCAGCGTTGGACAGGGGGCTTGGAATCAGCCCCAGCATTTT. Amino acids: CASSVGQGAWNQPQHF.